This entry concerns a single T cell receptor beta chain. Germline CDR1 is SEHNR and CDR2 is FQNEAQ (reference sequence). With 1 base removed from V and 6 bases from J, the gap between germline ends came to 21 bases. The CDR3 has 17 amino acids. Produced via immunoSEQ multiplex PCR; TCRdb's table is partial and in-frame only. Among 200,000 to 250,000 clones listed, 80% were seen once. The data were taken from a study of blood T cell repertoires in COVID-19. The overall study: Specimens from acute and convalescent COVID-19 originated in the United States, Italy and Spain. The analysed material was cDNA or gDNA that came from T cells, B-cell-depleted T cells, or PBMCs.

This sequence was found in a human donor in a cohort sampled during active COVID-19. The source material was peripheral blood. V gene TRBV7-9 combines with J gene TRBJ1-2; D gene unclear. The CDR3 nucleotides are TGTGCCAGCAGCTTAGTCCCGGACGCAAGATTGGAGGATGGCTACACCTTC. Its translation is CASSLVPDARLEDGYTF.